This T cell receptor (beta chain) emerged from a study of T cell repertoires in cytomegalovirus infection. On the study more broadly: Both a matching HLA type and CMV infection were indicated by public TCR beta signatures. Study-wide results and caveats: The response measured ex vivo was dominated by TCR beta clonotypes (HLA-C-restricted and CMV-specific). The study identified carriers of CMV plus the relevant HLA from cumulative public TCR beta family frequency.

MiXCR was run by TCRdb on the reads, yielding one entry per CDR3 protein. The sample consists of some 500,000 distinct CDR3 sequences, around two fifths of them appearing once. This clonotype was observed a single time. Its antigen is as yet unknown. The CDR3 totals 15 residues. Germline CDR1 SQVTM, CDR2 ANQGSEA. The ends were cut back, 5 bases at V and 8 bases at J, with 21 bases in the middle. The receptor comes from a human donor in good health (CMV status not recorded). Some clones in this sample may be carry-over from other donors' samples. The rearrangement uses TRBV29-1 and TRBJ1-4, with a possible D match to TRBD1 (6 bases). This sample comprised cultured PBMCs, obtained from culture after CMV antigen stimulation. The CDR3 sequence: CSVTGFGGGSEKLFF. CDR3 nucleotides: TGCAGCGTTACAGGGTTTGGGGGAGGAAGCGAAAAACTGTTTTTT.